The entry below describes one T cell receptor (beta chain). The source of the sample is a study of CD8 T cells in Susac syndrome. cDNA came from about 0.5 to 1 ug RNA primed by random hexamers. TCRdb reprocessed the immunoSEQ multiplex PCR reads with MiXCR, giving one entry per CDR3 protein. The sample consists of about 140,000 distinct CDR3 sequences, 85% to 95% of them appearing once. The junction had 4 bases not matched to a gene; V was cut back by 4 bases and J by 1 base. This CDR3 has 15 residues. Germline values: CDR1 GTSNPN, CDR2 SVGIG (reference sequence). This TCR was recovered from a human donor with Susac syndrome. This chain connects TRBV30 to TRBJ1-4; 9 nucleotides agree with TRBD1. Sequenced: CD4+ T cells from PBMCs. CDR3 region: CAWNRGQRTNEKLFF. Here the CDR3 DNA reads TGTGCCTGGAACAGGGGGCAGCGAACTAATGAAAAACTGTTTTTT.